This T cell receptor beta chain was captured by sequencing in a study of T cell responses to AZD1222 COVID-19 vaccine. Study-wide results and caveats: Among those given AZD1222, only five or six were seropositive at baseline. The repertoires were collected only after the peak T cell response.

Only one count was recorded for this clone. Its antigen is unknown. With 5 bases removed from V and 6 bases from J, the gap between germline ends came to 13 bases. CDR1 is MNHEY, CDR2 SVGEGT, per germline. The length of the CDR3 is 14 residues. Generated by immunoSEQ multiplex PCR, the TCRdb table keeps only in-frame clones and is missing some. This table holds roughly 150,000 clones, approximately 90% found once. This clonotype originated in an adult in good health. This chain links TRBV6-2 or TRBV6-3 with TRBJ2-2; weak D call: TRBD2 (5 bases). The sequencing used peripheral blood, collected on day 0 of AZD1222 vaccination. CDR3 sequence reads: CASSRDLVPGELFF. The CDR3 region has the DNA TGTGCCAGCAGTCGGGATCTAGTCCCCGGGGAGCTGTTTTTT.